This T cell receptor beta chain was sequenced for a study of regulatory T cells in long-lasting Graves disease. Time point of the sample: persistent/refractory GD, antithyroid drugs over 5 years with positive TRAb. PBMC RNA served as the TCR library source. An endocrinology department located in Xi'an, China, was where the patients came from. V lost 1 base, J lost 4 bases, and 11 bases lay in between. The germline CDR1 and CDR2 sequences are SNHLY and FYNNEI. The CDR3 spans 14 residues. Whole-study results and caveats: TCR diversity was lower in persistent Graves' patients (versus newly diagnosed ones). New patients shared around 980 public clonotypes, and persistent patients shared more, with approximately 2,500.

Many counts were recorded for this clonotype. The antigen remains unidentified. Library construction for TCR beta used iRepertoire HTBI primers and Arm-PCR of CDR3 regions. TCRdb re-analysed the multiplex PCR reads in MiXCR, keeping a single row per CDR3 protein. Here the sample spans 350,000 to 500,000 distinct CDR3 sequences, 20% to 25% being singletons. The clonotype was recovered from a female donor with Graves disease. This sample comprised peripheral blood mononuclear cells (PBMCs), obtained when the disease was refractory, from a patient treated with antithyroid drugs. The gene calls are TRBV2 and TRBJ2-7; D not resolved. In nucleotides, the CDR3 is TGTGCCAGCAGTGAAGAGGCAGGCAGGTACGAGCAGTACTTC. Translated: CASSEEAGRYEQYF.